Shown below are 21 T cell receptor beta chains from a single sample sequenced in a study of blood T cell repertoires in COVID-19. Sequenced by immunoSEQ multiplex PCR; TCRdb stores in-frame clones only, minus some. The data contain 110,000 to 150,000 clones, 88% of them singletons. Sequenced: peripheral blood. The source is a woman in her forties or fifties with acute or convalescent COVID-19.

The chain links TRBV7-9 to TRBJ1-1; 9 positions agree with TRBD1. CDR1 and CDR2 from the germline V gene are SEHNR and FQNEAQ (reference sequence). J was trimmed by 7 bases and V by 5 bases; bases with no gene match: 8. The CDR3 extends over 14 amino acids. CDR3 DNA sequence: TGTGCCAGCAGCGTCCGGGACAGGGCTTTTGAAGCTTTCTTT. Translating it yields CASSVRDRAFEAFF. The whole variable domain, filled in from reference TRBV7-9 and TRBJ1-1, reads DTGVSQNPRHKITKRGQNVTFRCDPISEHNRLYWYRQTLGQGPEFLTYFQNEAQLEKSRLLSDRFSAERPKGSFSTLEIQRTEQGDSAMYLCASSVRDRAFEAFFGQGTRLTVV.

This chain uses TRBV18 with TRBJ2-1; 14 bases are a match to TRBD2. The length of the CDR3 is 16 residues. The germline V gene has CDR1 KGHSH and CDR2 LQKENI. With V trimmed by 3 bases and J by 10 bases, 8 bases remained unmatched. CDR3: CASSPGLAGVSPEQFF. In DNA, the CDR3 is TGTGCCAGCTCACCGGGACTAGCGGGAGTATCGCCCGAGCAGTTCTTC. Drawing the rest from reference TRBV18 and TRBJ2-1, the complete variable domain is NAGVMQNPRHLVRRRGQEARLRCSPMKGHSHVYWYRQLPEEGLKFMVYLQKENIIDESGMPKERFSAEFPKEGPSILRIQQVVRGDSAAYFCASSPGLAGVSPEQFFGPGTRLTVL.

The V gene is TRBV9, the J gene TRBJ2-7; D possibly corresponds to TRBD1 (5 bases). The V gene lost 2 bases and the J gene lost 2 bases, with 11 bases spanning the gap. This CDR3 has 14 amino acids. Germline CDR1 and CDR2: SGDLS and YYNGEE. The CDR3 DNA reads TGTGCCAGCAGCGTGTCCAGGGCCCCCTACGAGCAGTACTTC. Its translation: CASSVSRAPYEQYF.

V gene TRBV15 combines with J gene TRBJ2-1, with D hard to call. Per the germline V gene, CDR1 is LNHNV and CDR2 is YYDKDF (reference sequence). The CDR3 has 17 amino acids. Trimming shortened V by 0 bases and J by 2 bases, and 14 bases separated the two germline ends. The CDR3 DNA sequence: TGTGCCACCAGCAGAGATTGGAGAGCCACCACCTACAATGAGCAGTTCTTC. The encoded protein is CATSRDWRATTYNEQFF. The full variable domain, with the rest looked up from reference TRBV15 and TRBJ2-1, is DAMVIQNPRYQVTQFGKPVTLSCSQTLNHNVMYWYQQKSSQAPKLLFHYYDKDFNNEADTPDNFQSRRPNTSFCFLDIRSPGLGDTAMYLCATSRDWRATTYNEQFFGPGTRLTVL.

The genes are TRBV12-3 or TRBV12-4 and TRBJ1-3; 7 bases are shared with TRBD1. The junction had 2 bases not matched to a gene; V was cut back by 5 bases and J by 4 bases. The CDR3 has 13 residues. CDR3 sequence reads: CASSQGVGNTIYF. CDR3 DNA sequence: TGTGCCAGCAGTCAGGGGGTAGGAAACACCATATATTTT.

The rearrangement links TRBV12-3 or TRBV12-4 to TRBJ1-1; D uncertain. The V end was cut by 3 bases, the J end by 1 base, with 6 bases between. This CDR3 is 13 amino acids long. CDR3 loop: CASSFTENTEAFF. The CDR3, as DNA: TGTGCCAGCAGTTTTACAGAGAACACTGAAGCTTTCTTT.

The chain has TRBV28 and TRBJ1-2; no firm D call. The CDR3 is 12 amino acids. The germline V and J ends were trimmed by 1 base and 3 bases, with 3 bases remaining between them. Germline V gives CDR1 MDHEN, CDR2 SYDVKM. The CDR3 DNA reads TGTGCCAGCAGTTTATTCGACTATGGCTACACCTTC. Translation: CASSLFDYGYTF.

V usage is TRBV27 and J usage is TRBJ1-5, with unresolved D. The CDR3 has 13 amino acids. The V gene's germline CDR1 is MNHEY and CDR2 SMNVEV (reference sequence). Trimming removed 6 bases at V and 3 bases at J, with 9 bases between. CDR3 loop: CASSHRPNQPQHF. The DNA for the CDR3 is TGTGCCAGCAGCCACAGACCCAATCAGCCCCAGCATTTT.

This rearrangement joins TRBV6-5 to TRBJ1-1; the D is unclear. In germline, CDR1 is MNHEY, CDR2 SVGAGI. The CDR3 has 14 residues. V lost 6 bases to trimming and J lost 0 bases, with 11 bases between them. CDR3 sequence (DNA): TGTGCCAGCAGGACCCTGCAGGTGAACACTGAAGCTTTCTTT. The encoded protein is CASRTLQVNTEAFF.

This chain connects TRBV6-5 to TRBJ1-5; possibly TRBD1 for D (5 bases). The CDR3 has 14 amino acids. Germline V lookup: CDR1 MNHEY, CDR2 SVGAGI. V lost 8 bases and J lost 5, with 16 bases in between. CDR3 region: CASGRGREYQPQHF. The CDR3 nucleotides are TGTGCCAGCGGGAGGGGACGGGAATATCAGCCCCAGCATTTT.

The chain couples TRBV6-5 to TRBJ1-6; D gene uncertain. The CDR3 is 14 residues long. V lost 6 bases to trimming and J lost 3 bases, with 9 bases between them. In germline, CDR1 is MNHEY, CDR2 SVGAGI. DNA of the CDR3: TGTGCCAGCAGCAGACATAACTATAATTCACCCCTCCACTTT. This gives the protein CASSRHNYNSPLHF.

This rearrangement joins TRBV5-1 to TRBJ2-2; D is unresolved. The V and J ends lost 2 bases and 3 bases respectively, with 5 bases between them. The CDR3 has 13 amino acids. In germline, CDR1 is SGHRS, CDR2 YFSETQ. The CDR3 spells CASSLPDTGELFF. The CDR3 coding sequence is TGCGCCAGCAGCTTACCAGACACCGGGGAGCTGTTTTTT.

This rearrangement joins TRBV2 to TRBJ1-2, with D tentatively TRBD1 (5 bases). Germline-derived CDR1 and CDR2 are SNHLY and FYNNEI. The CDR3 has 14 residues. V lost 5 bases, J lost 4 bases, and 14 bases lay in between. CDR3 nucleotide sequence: TGTGCCAGCAGTACGGGACGGGGGAGCTATGGCTACACCTTC. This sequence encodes CASSTGRGSYGYTF.

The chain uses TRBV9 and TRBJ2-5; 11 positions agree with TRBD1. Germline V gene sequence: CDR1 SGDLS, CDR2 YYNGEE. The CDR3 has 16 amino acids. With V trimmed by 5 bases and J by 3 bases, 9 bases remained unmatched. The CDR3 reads CASREEGQGVKETQYF. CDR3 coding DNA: TGTGCCAGCAGGGAAGAGGGACAGGGGGTAAAAGAGACCCAGTACTTC.

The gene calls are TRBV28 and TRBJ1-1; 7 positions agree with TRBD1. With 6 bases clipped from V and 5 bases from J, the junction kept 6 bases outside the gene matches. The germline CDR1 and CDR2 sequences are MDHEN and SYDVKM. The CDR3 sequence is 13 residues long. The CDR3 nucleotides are TGTGCCAGCAGCCCACAGGGGTGGACTGAAGCTTTCTTT. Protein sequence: CASSPQGWTEAFF.

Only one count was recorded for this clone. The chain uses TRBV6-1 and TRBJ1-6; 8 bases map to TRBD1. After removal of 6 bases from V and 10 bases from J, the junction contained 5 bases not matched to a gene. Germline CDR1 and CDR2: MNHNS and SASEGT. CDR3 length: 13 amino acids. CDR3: CASRGQGGSPLHF. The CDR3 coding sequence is TGTGCCAGCAGAGGACAGGGAGGATCACCCCTCCACTTT.

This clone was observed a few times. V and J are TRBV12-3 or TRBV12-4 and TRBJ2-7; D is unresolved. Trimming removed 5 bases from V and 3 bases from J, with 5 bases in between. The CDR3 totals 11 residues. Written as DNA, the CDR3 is TGTGCCAGCAGTCTCTTCTACGAGCAGTACTTC. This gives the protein CASSLFYEQYF.

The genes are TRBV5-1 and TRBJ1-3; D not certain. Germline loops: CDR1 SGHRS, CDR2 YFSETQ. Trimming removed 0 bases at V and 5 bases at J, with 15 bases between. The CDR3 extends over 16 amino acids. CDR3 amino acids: CASSLGAWGARNTIYF. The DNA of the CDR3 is TGCGCCAGCAGCTTGGGGGCGTGGGGAGCTCGAAACACCATATATTTT.

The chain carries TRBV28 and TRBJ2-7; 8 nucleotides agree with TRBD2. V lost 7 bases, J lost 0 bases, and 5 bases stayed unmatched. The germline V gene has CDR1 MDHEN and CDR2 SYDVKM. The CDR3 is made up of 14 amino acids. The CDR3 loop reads CASNPSGSSYEQYF. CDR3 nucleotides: TGTGCCAGCAATCCTAGCGGGTCCTCCTACGAGCAGTACTTC.

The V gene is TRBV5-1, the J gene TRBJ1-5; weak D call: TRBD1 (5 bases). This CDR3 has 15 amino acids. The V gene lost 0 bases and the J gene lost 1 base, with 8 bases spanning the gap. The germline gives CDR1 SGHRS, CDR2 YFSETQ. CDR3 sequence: CASSLVGGSNQPQHF. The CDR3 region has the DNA TGCGCCAGCAGCTTGGTCGGGGGGAGCAATCAGCCCCAGCATTTT.

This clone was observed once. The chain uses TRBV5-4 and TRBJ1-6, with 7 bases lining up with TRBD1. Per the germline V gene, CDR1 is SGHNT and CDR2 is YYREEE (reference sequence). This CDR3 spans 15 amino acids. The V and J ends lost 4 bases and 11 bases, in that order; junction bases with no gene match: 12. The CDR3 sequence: CASSPPGTEITPLHF. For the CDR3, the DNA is TGTGCCAGCAGCCCCCCCGGGACAGAGATTACACCCCTCCACTTT.